This T cell receptor beta chain derives from a study of blood T cell repertoires in COVID-19. As for the study in general: Collection of acute and convalescent COVID-19 samples took place in the United States, Italy and Spain. T cells, B-cell-depleted T cells, or PBMCs provided the cDNA or gDNA that served as material.

V trimming: 4 bases; J trimming: 6 bases; junction bases outside the gene matches: 8. The CDR3 runs 15 residues. Per germline, CDR1 SGHTA and CDR2 FQGNSA. Under the authors' procedure: Reference gene primers were amplified, and this amplification served to estimate nucleated cell counts. Sequenced by immunoSEQ multiplex PCR; TCRdb stores in-frame clones only, minus some. Clonal size and the V and J genes are those of that table, whereas D and trimming came from the DNA. The table includes about 300,000 clones, about 91% detected once. J is TRBJ2-3 and V is TRBV7-2; 9 bases fit TRBD2. The source is a woman aged 25 to 39 who had recovered from COVID-19. Source material: peripheral blood. The CDR3, as DNA: TGTGCCAGCAGCTCGGGACTAGCCTGGTCGGATACGCAGTATTTT. Amino acids: CASSSGLAWSDTQYF.